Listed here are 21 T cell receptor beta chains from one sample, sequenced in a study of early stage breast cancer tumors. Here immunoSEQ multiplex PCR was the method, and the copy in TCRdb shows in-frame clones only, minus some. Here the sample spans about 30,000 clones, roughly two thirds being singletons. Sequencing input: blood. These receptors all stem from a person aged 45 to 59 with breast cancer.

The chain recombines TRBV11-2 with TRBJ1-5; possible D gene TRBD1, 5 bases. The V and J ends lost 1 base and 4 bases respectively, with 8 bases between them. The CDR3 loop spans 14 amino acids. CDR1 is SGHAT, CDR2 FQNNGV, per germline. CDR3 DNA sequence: TGTGCCAGCAGCTTAGGACAGTTTAATCAGCCCCAGCATTTT. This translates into CASSLGQFNQPQHF. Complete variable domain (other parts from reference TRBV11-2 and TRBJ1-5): EAGVAQSPRYKIIEKRQSVAFWCNPISGHATLYWYQQILGQGPKLLIQFQNNGVVDDSQLPKDRFSAERLKGVDSTLKIQPAKLEDSAVYLCASSLGQFNQPQHFGDGTRLSIL.

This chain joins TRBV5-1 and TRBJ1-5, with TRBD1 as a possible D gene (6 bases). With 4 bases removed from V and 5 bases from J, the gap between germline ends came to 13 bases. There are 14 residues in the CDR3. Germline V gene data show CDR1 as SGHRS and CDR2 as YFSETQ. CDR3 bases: TGCGCCAGCAGCCCGGGGACAATGGATCAGCCCCAGCATTTT. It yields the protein CASSPGTMDQPQHF.

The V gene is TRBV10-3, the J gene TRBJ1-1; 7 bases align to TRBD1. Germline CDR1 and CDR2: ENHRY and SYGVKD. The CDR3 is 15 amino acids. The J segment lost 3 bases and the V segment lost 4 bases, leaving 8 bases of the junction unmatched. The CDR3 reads CAISAVQGKDTEAFF. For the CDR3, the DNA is TGTGCCATCAGTGCCGTACAGGGGAAGGACACTGAAGCTTTCTTT.

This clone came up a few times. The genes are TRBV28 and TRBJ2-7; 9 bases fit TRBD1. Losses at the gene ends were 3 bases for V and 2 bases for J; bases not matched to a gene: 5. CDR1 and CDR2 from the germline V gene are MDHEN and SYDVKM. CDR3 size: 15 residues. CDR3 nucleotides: TGTGCCAGCAGTTTGAGCGGGACAGGGACCTACGAGCAGTACTTC. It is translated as CASSLSGTGTYEQYF.

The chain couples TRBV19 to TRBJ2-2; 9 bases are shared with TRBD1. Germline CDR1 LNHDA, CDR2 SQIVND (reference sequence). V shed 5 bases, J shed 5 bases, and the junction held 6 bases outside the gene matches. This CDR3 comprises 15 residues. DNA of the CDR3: TGTGCCAGTAGTCCCGGGACAGGGTGGACCGGGGAGCTGTTTTTT. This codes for CASSPGTGWTGELFF.

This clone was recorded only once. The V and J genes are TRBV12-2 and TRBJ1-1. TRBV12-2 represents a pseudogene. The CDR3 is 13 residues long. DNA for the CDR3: TGTGCCAGCAGTTCGAGGGTTAACACTGAAGCTTTCTTT. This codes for CASSSRVNTEAFF.

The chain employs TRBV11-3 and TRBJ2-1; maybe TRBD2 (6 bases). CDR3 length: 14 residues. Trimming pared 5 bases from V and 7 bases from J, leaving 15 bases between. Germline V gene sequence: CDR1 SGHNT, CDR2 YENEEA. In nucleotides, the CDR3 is TGTGCCAGCAGCCGACCGGGAGCTAAGAATGAGCAGTTCTTC. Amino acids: CASSRPGAKNEQFF.

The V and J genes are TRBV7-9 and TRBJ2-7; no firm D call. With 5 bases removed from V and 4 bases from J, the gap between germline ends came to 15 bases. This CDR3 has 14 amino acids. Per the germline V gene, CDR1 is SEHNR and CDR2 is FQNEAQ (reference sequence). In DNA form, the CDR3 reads TGTGCCAGCAGCACCCCCGGAACCTCATACGAGCAGTACTTC. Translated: CASSTPGTSYEQYF.

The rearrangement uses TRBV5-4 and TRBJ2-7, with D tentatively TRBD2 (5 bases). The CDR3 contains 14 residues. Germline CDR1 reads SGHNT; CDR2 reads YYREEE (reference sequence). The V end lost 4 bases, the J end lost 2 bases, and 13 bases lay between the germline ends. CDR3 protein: CASSPRTGTYEQYF. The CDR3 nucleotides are TGTGCCAGCAGCCCCAGGACTGGAACCTACGAGCAGTACTTC.

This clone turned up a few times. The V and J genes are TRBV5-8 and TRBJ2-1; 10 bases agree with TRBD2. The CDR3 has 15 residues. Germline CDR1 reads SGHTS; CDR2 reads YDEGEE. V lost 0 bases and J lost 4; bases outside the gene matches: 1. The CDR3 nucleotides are TGTGCCAGCAGCTTGGAACTAGCGGGATACAATGAGCAGTTCTTC. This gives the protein CASSLELAGYNEQFF. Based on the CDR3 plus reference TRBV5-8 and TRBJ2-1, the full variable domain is EAGVTQSPTHLIKTRGQQATLRCSPISGHTSVYWYQQALGLGLQFLLWYDEGEERNRGNFPPRFSGRQFPNYSSELNVNALELEDSALYLCASSLELAGYNEQFFGPGTRLTVL.

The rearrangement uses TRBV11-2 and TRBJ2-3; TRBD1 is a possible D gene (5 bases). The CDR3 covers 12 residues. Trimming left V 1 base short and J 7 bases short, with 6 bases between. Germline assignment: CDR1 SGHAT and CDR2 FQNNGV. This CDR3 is CASSLGQNTQYF. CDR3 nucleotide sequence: TGTGCCAGCAGCTTAGGACAGAATACGCAGTATTTT.

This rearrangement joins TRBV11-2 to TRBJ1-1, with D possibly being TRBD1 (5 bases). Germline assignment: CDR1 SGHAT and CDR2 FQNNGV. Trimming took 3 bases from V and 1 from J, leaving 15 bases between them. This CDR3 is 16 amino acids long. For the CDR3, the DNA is TGTGCCAGCAGCTTGACCGTGAGGGGAGCGAACACTGAAGCTTTCTTT. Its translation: CASSLTVRGANTEAFF.

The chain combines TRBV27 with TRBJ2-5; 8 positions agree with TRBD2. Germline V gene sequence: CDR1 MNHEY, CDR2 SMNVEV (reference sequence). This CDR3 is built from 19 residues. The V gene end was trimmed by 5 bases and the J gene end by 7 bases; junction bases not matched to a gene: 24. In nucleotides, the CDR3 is TGTGCCAGCAGTCCAAAGGGAATACTAGCGGAGGGGAGGCTATCGACCCAGTACTTC. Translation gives CASSPKGILAEGRLSTQYF.

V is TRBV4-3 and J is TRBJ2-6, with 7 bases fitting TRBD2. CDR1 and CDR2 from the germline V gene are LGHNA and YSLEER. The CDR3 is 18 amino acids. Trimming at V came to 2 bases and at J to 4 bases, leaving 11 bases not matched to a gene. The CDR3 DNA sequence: TGCGCCAGCAGCCAACCCGGGGGGTCTCAGGGCGGGGCCAACGTCCTGACTTTC. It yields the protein CASSQPGGSQGGANVLTF.

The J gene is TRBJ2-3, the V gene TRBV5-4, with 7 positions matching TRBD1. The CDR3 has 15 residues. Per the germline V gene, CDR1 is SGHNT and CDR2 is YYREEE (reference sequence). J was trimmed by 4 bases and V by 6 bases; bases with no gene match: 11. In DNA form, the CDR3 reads TGTGCCAGCACCCCGGGACAGCGAGGCGCAGATACGCAGTATTTT. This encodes CASTPGQRGADTQYF.

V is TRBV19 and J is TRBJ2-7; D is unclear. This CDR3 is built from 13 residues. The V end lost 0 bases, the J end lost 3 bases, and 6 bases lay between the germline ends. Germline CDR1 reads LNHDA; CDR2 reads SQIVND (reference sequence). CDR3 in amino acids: CASSIESRYEQYF. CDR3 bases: TGTGCCAGTAGTATAGAGTCCCGCTACGAGCAGTACTTC.

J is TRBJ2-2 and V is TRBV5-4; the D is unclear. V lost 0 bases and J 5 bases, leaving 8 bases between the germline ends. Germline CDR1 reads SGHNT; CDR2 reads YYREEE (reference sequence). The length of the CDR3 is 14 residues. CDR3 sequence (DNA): TGTGCCAGCAGCTTGGGGGATAGAACCGGGGAGCTGTTTTTT. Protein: CASSLGDRTGELFF.

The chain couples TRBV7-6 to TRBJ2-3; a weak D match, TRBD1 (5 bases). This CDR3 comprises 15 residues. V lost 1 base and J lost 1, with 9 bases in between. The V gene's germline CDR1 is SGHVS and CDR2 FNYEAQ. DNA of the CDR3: TGTGCCAGCAGCTTAGTTGTCAGGGGCACAGATACGCAGTATTTT. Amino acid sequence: CASSLVVRGTDTQYF.

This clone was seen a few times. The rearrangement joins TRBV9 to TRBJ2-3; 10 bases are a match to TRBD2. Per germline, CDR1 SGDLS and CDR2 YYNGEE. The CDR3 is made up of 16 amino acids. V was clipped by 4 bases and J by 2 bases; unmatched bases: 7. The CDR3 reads CASSSGLADFTDTQYF. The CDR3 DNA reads TGTGCCAGCAGCTCCGGACTAGCGGACTTCACAGATACGCAGTATTTT. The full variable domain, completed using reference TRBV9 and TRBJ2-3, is DSGVTQTPKHLITATGQRVTLRCSPRSGDLSVYWYQQSLDQGLQFLIQYYNGEERAKGNILERFSAQQFPDLHSELNLSSLELGDSALYFCASSSGLADFTDTQYFGPGTRLTVL.

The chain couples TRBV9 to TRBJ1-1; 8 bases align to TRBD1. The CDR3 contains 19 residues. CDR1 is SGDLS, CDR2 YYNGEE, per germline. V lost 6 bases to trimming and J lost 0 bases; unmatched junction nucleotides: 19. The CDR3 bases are TGTGCCAGCATCAAACTCGACAGGGGAGGTTCTCGTATGAACACTGAAGCTTTCTTT. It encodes CASIKLDRGGSRMNTEAFF.

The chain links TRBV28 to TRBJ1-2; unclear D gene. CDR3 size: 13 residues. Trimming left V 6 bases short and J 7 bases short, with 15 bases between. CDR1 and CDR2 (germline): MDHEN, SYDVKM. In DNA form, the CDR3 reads TGTGCCAGCAGCCCCGAACTGGATCGTGGCTACACCTTC. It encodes CASSPELDRGYTF.